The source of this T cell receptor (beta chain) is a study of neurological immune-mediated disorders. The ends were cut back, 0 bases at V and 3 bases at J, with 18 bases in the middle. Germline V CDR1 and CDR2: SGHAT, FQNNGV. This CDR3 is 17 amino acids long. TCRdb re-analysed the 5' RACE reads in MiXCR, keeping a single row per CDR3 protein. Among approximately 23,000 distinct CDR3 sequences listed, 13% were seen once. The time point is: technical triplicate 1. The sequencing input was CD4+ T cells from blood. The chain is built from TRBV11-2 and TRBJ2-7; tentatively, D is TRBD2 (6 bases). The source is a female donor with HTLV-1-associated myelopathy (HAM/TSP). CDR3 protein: CASSLDPVGGNRYEQYF. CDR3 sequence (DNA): TGTGCCAGCAGCTTAGATCCGGTCGGCGGGAACCGCTACGAGCAGTACTTC. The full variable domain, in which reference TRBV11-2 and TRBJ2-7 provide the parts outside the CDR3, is EAGVAQSPRYKIIEKRQSVAFWCNPISGHATLYWYQQILGQGPKLLIQFQNNGVVDDSQLPKDRFSAERLKGVDSTLKIQPAKLEDSAVYLCASSLDPVGGNRYEQYFGPGTRLTVT.